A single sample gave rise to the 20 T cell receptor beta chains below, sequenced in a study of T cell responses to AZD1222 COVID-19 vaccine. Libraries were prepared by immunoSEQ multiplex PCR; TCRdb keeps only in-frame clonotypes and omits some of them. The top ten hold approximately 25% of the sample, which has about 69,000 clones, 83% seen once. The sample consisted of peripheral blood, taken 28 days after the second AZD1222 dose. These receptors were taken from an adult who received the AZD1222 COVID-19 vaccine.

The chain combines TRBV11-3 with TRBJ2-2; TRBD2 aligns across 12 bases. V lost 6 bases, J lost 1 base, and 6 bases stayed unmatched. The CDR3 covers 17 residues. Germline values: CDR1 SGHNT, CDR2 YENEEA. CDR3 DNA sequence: TGTGCCAGCAGAACCGGACTAGCGGGATTGAACACCGGGGAGCTGTTTTTT. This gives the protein CASRTGLAGLNTGELFF.

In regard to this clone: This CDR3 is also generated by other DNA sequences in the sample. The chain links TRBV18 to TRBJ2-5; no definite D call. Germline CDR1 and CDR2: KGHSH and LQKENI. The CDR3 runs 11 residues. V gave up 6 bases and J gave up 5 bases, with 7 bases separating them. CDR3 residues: CASSPKETQYF. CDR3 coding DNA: TGTGCCAGCTCGCCTAAGGAGACCCAGTACTTC.

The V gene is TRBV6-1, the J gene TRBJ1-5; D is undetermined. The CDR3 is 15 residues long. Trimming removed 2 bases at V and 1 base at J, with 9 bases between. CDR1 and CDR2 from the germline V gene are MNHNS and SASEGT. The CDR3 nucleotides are TGTGCCAGCAGTGAACCCGTATTGAGCAATCAGCCCCAGCATTTT. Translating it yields CASSEPVLSNQPQHF.

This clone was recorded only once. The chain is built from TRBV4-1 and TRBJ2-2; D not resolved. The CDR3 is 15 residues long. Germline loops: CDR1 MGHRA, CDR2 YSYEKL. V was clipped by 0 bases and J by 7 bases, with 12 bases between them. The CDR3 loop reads CASSQESKAYGELFF. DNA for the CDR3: TGCGCCAGCAGCCAAGAAAGCAAAGCGTACGGGGAGCTGTTTTTT.

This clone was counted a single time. CDR3 sequence: CASLTLGGYGYTF. The CDR3 nucleotides read TGTGCCAGCCTCACTCTTGGGGGCTATGGCTACACCTTC. The rearrangement uses TRBV5-4 and TRBJ1-2; weak D call: TRBD1 (5 bases). Germline V gene data show CDR1 as SGHNT and CDR2 as YYREEE (reference sequence). The CDR3 is 13 residues long. Trimming stripped 7 bases from V and 4 bases from J, with 14 bases between.

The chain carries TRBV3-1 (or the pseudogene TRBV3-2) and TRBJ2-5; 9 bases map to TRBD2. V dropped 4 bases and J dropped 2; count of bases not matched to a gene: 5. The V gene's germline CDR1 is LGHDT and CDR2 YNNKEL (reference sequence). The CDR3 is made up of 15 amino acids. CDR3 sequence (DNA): TGTGCCAGCAGCCTAAGGGCGGGGGGGCAAGAGACCCAGTACTTC. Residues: CASSLRAGGQETQYF.

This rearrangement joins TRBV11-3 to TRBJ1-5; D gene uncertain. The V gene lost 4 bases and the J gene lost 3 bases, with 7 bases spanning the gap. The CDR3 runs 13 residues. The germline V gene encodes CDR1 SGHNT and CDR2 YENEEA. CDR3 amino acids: CASSYDNNQPQHF. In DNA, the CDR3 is TGTGCCAGCAGCTACGACAACAATCAGCCCCAGCATTTT.

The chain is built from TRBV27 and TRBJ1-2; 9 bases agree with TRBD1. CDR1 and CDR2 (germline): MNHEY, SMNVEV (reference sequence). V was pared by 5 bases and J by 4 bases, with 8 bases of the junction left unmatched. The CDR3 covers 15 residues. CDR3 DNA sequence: TGTGCCAGCAGTCTCACCCGGGACAGGGCCTATGGCTACACCTTC. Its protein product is CASSLTRDRAYGYTF.

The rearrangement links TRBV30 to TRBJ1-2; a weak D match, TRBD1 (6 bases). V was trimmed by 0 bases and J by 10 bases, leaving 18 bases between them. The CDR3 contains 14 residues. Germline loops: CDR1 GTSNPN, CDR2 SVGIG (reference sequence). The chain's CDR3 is CAWSVLGQRTNYTF. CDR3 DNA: TGTGCCTGGAGTGTCCTTGGACAGAGGACCAACTACACCTTC.

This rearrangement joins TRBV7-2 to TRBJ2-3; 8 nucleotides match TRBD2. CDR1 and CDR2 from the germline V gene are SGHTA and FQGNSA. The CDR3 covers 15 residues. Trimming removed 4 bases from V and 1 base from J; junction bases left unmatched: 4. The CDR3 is CASSYRTSRTDTQYF. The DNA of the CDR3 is TGTGCCAGCAGCTACAGGACTAGCCGCACAGATACGCAGTATTTT.

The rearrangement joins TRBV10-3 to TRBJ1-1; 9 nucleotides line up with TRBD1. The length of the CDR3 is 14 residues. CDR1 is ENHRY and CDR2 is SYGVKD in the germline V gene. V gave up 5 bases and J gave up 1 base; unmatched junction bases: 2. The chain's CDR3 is CAISMDRGNTEAFF. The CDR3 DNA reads TGTGCCATCAGTATGGACAGGGGGAACACTGAAGCTTTCTTT.

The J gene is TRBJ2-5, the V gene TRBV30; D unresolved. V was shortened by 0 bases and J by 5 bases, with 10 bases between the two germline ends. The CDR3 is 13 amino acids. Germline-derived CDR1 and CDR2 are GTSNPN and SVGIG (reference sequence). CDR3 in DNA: TGTGCCTGGAGTGTAGGGCATTGGGAGACCCAGTACTTC. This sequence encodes CAWSVGHWETQYF.

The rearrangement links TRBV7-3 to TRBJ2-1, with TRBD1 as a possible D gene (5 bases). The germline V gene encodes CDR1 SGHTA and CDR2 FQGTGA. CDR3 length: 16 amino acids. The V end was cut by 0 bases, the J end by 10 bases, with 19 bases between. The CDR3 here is CASSLTRDSGQREQFF. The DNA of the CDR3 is TGTGCCAGCAGCTTAACTCGTGACAGTGGGCAGAGGGAGCAGTTCTTC.

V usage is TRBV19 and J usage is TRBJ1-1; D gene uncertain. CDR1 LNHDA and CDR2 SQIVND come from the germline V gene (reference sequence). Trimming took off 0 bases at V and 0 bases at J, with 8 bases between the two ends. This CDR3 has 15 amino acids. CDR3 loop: CASSIDRTVNTEAFF. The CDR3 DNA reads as TGTGCCAGTAGTATAGATCGAACAGTGAACACTGAAGCTTTCTTT.

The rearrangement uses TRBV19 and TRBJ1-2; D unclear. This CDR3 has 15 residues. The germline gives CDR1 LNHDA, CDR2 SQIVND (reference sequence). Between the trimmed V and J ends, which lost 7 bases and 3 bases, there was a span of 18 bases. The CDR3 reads CASNLYSLLDYGYTF. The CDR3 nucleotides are TGTGCCAGTAATTTATACAGCCTGCTCGACTATGGCTACACCTTC.

This chain's CDR3 is CAWSVLAGSTDTQYF. Here the CDR3 DNA reads TGTGCCTGGAGTGTACTTGCGGGTAGCACAGATACGCAGTATTTT. The V and J genes are TRBV30 and TRBJ2-3; weak D call: TRBD2 (5 bases). CDR1 is GTSNPN and CDR2 is SVGIG in the germline V gene (reference sequence). The V end was cut by 0 bases, the J end by 0 bases, with 10 bases between. CDR3 length: 15 residues. The full variable domain, in which reference TRBV30 and TRBJ2-3 provide the parts outside the CDR3, is SQTIHQWPATLVQPVGSPLSLECTVEGTSNPNLYWYRQAAGRGLQLLFYSVGIGQISSEVPQNLSASRPQDRQFILSSKKLLLSDSGFYLCAWSVLAGSTDTQYFGPGTRLTVL.

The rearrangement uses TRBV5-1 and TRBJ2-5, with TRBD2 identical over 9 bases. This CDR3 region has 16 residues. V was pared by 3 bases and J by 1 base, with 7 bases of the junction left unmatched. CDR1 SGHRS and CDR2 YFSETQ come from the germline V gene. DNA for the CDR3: TGCGCCAGCAGCTCCTCTTTAGCGGGGGCCCAAGAGACCCAGTACTTC. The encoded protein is CASSSSLAGAQETQYF. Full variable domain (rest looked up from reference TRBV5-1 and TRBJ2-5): KAGVTQTPRYLIKTRGQQVTLSCSPISGHRSVSWYQQTPGQGLQFLFEYFSETQRNKGNFPGRFSGRQFSNSRSEMNVSTLELGDSALYLCASSSSLAGAQETQYFGPGTRLLVL.

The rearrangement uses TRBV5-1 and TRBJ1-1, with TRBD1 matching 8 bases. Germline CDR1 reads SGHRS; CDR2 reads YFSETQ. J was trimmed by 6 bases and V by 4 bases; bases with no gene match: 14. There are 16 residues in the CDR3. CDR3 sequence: CASSPGGRLGSSEAFF. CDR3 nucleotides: TGCGCCAGCAGCCCAGGGGGCAGGCTGGGGTCGTCTGAAGCTTTCTTT. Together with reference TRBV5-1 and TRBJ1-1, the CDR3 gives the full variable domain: KAGVTQTPRYLIKTRGQQVTLSCSPISGHRSVSWYQQTPGQGLQFLFEYFSETQRNKGNFPGRFSGRQFSNSRSEMNVSTLELGDSALYLCASSPGGRLGSSEAFFGQGTRLTVV.

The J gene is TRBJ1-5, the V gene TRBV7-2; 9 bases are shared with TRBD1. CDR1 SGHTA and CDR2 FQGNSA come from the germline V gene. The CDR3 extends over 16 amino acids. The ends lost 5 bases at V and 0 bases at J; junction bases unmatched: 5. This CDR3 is CASSLLDRGSNQPQHF. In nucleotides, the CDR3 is TGTGCCAGCAGCCTCTTGGACAGGGGTAGCAATCAGCCCCAGCATTTT.

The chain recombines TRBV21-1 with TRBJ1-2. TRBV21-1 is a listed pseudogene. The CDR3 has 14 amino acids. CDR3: CASRHAWGRDGYTF. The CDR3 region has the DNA TGTGCCAGCCGCCATGCCTGGGGGAGGGATGGCTACACCTTC.